The T cell receptor beta chain under discussion was sequenced for a study of PD-L1 blockade in urothelial cancer. Study at large: At 3 weeks (second dose) and 6 weeks after starting treatment, blood was analyzed.

This clone occurred once. Generated by immunoSEQ multiplex PCR, the TCRdb table keeps only in-frame clones and is missing some. The sample lists some 50,000 clones, around 88% occurring once. The CDR3 is made up of 17 amino acids. Urothelial carcinoma in patients was locally advanced or metastatic. The TCR sequence derives from a man older than 75 with urothelial cancer. The sequences come from PBMCs, collected around atezolizumab (anti-PD-L1) treatment. The rearrangement uses TRBV7-5 and TRBJ2-7; the table names TRBD2, a call not compared with the DNA. TRBV7-5 is recorded as a pseudogene. CDR3 region: CARSLGLAGASSYEQYF. The CDR3 DNA reads as TGTGCCAGAAGCTTAGGGCTAGCGGGAGCAAGTTCCTACGAGCAGTACTTC.